Shown below are 14 T cell receptor beta chains from a single sample sequenced in a study of control samples from healthy donors and cancer patients. TCRdb keeps only in-frame clones here, not all; method: immunoSEQ multiplex PCR. The table has about 150,000 clones, approximately 94% seen once; the top ten hold about 5.6%. Sequencing was carried out using blood. The receptors shown here come from a man aged 40-55 years in good health.

The chain recombines TRBV6-1 with TRBJ1-5, with 7 bases identical to TRBD1. This CDR3 is built from 14 residues. Germline loops: CDR1 MNHNS, CDR2 SASEGT. V shed 1 base and J 11 bases; nucleotides not matched to a gene: 8. Here the CDR3 reads CASSEGQGGSAQHF. The CDR3 DNA follows: TGTGCCAGCAGTGAAGGGCAGGGGGGGTCGGCCCAGCATTTT.

Notes on this clone: This CDR3 is also generated by other DNA sequences in the sample. This chain connects TRBV24-1 to TRBJ1-5; tentatively, D is TRBD1 (6 bases). The germline V gene encodes CDR1 KGHDR and CDR2 SFDVKD. The CDR3 has 14 residues. The V end lost 5 bases, the J end lost 2 bases, and 9 bases lay between the germline ends. CDR3 sequence (DNA): TGTGCCACCAGTGCGCCAGGGGGCAATCAGCCCCAGCATTTT. This sequence encodes CATSAPGGNQPQHF.

This CDR3 is CASSLGGDTQYF. Written as DNA, the CDR3 is TGTGCCAGCAGTTTAGGAGGAGATACGCAGTATTTT. The chain joins TRBV27 to TRBJ2-3; tentatively, D is TRBD2 (5 bases). In germline, CDR1 is MNHEY, CDR2 SMNVEV (reference sequence). The CDR3 length is 12 residues. With 2 bases removed from V and 5 bases from J, the gap between germline ends came to 5 bases.

This clone came up once. The V and J genes are TRBV5-6 and TRBJ1-6, with D maybe TRBD1 (6 bases). The CDR3 extends over 17 amino acids. Germline CDR1 is SGHDT and CDR2 is YYEEEE. Trimming stripped 4 bases from V and 1 base from J, with 15 bases between. The CDR3 bases are TGTGCCAGCAGCCGCGGGGAGGGGGGGTCCTATAATTCACCCCTCCACTTT. It specifies CASSRGEGGSYNSPLHF.

The chain uses TRBV14 and TRBJ1-2; TRBD1 is a possible D gene (5 bases). Germline V lookup: CDR1 SGHDN, CDR2 FVKESK. This CDR3 comprises 13 residues. Trimming cost V 3 bases and J 4 bases, with 9 bases left between them. CDR3 protein: CASSQRGVYGYTF. CDR3 in DNA: TGTGCCAGCAGCCAGAGAGGGGTCTATGGCTACACCTTC.

Concerning this clone itself: Other nucleotide sequences in the sample specify the same CDR3. This rearrangement joins TRBV2 to TRBJ1-2; TRBD1 matches 7 bases. The CDR3 is 14 amino acids. CDR1 and CDR2 from the germline V gene are SNHLY and FYNNEI. With V trimmed by 11 bases and J by 1 base, 10 bases remained unmatched. The CDR3 region is CAGGGGNFNYGYTF. For the CDR3, the DNA is TGTGCCGGGGGAGGGGGCAACTTTAACTATGGCTACACCTTC.

V usage is TRBV27 and J usage is TRBJ1-1; no reliable D call. Germline assignment: CDR1 MNHEY and CDR2 SMNVEV (reference sequence). V was trimmed by 2 bases and J by 4 bases, leaving 11 bases between them. The CDR3 consists of 14 residues. The CDR3 DNA sequence: TGTGCCAGCAGTTTAGAGGGCGCAGGCACTGAAGCTTTCTTT. The encoded protein is CASSLEGAGTEAFF.

This chain links TRBV18 with TRBJ1-2; 8 positions agree with TRBD1. The V gene's germline CDR1 is KGHSH and CDR2 LQKENI. V trimming: 0 bases; J trimming: 1 base; junction bases outside the gene matches: 7. This CDR3 comprises 17 residues. The CDR3 nucleotides read TGTGCCAGCTCACCACCCCAACGGGACAGGCTTAACTATGGCTACACCTTC. As protein: CASSPPQRDRLNYGYTF.

V gene TRBV7-6 combines with J gene TRBJ2-2; 7 bases agree with TRBD2. Germline lookup yields CDR1 SGHVS and CDR2 FNYEAQ. There are 15 residues in the CDR3. V lost 3 bases and J lost 1; bases outside the gene matches: 2. CDR3 DNA: TGTGCCAGCAGCTTGGGCGGGGGGAACACCGGGGAGCTGTTTTTT. Its protein product is CASSLGGGNTGELFF.

This clone was counted between two and nine times. V is TRBV5-1 and J is TRBJ2-7; the D is unclear. Germline CDR1 and CDR2: SGHRS and YFSETQ. V lost 3 bases, J lost 0 bases, and 10 bases lay in between. The CDR3 runs 14 residues. As DNA, the CDR3 is TGCGCCAGCAGCTCGATAGCAGGCTCCTACGAGCAGTACTTC. Translated: CASSSIAGSYEQYF. The full variable domain, in which reference TRBV5-1 and TRBJ2-7 provide the parts outside the CDR3, is KAGVTQTPRYLIKTRGQQVTLSCSPISGHRSVSWYQQTPGQGLQFLFEYFSETQRNKGNFPGRFSGRQFSNSRSEMNVSTLELGDSALYLCASSSIAGSYEQYFGPGTRLTVT.

V is TRBV5-1 and J is TRBJ1-1; maybe TRBD1 (6 bases). Germline CDR1 and CDR2: SGHRS and YFSETQ. Deletions cut 5 bases from V and 4 bases from J, with 18 bases between. The CDR3 runs to 15 residues. The CDR3 region has the DNA TGCGCCAGCAGGGGGACAATCCTAACGCCCACTGAAGCTTTCTTT. The encoded protein is CASRGTILTPTEAFF.

CDR3 sequence (DNA): TGTGCCAGCAGCTTGGAGGGGGACAGACCCCGGCTAGCCAAAAACATTCAGTACTTC. It yields the protein CASSLEGDRPRLAKNIQYF. The V and J genes are TRBV5-6 and TRBJ2-4, with TRBD1 matching over 7 bases. The CDR3 sequence is 19 residues long. Germline CDR1 reads SGHDT; CDR2 reads YYEEEE. The V segment lost 0 bases and the J segment 0 bases; nucleotides outside the gene matches: 12.

Points on this clone: The same CDR3 can be traced to other DNA sequences in this sample. The chain recombines TRBV5-1 with TRBJ1-1; 7 bases fit TRBD1. The CDR3 has 14 residues. With V trimmed by 0 bases and J by 3 bases, 2 bases remained unmatched. Germline CDR1 SGHRS, CDR2 YFSETQ. In DNA form, the CDR3 reads TGCGCCAGCAGCTTGGGAGACAGGGACACTGAAGCTTTCTTT. Protein sequence: CASSLGDRDTEAFF. Looking up the rest from reference TRBV5-1 and TRBJ1-1 gives the full variable domain: KAGVTQTPRYLIKTRGQQVTLSCSPISGHRSVSWYQQTPGQGLQFLFEYFSETQRNKGNFPGRFSGRQFSNSRSEMNVSTLELGDSALYLCASSLGDRDTEAFFGQGTRLTVV.

V gene TRBV5-6 combines with J gene TRBJ2-5; no clear D gene. Germline-derived CDR1 and CDR2 are SGHDT and YYEEEE. V was cut by 0 bases and J by 1 base, with 7 bases left in between. This CDR3 is built from 14 residues. The CDR3: CASSLDAAQETQYF. The DNA for the CDR3 is TGTGCCAGCAGCTTGGACGCGGCCCAAGAGACCCAGTACTTC.